The 23 T cell receptor beta chains below all came from one sample that was sequenced in a study of CD8+CD57+ T cells in acquired aplastic anemia. The study profiled TCR beta VDJ and CDR3 using genomic DNA as template. TCRdb processed the reads anew with MiXCR; each CDR3 protein has one entry. Of 80,000 or so distinct CDR3 sequences in the sample, 40% to 55% were seen once. The sequenced sample was sorted CD4+, CD8+, or CD8+CD57+ T cells (not recorded which) from PBMCs. The receptor set was obtained from a human donor in good health, serving as a control.

The chain joins TRBV15 to TRBJ2-1; 13 nucleotides match TRBD2. This CDR3 region has 16 residues. J was trimmed by 5 bases and V by 4 bases; bases with no gene match: 5. Looked up from germline, CDR1 is LNHNV and CDR2 is YYDKDF (reference sequence). DNA of the CDR3: TGTGCCACCAGCATAGGGGGACTAGCGGGGCACAATGAGCAGTTCTTC. This gives the protein CATSIGGLAGHNEQFF.

As to this clonotype: It is likely a read error, because the conserved phenylalanine at the end of the CDR3 is missing. This chain links TRBV5-1 with TRBJ2-2, with a tentative D call TRBD1 (5 bases). Trimming cost V 4 bases and J 2 bases, with 12 bases left between them. Germline V lookup: CDR1 SGHRS, CDR2 YFSETQ. The CDR3 totals 15 residues. This CDR3 is CASSLPTANTGELFL. The DNA for the CDR3 is TGCGCCAGCAGCCTTCCGACAGCTAACACCGGGGAGCTGTTTCTT.

This clonotype was seen ten or more times. The gene calls are TRBV24-1 and TRBJ2-3; tentative D call: TRBD1 (5 bases). This CDR3 contains 14 residues. The ends were cut back, 5 bases at V and 0 bases at J, with 8 bases in the middle. Germline CDR1 KGHDR, CDR2 SFDVKD. CDR3 sequence: CATSGAGSTDTQYF. CDR3 sequence (DNA): TGTGCCACCAGTGGAGCAGGGAGCACAGATACGCAGTATTTT.

The CDR3 nucleotides read TGTGCCAGCAGTGACTCGTCAGGGGGCGACGAGCAGTACTTC. Translation gives CASSDSSGGDEQYF. This sequence joins TRBV6-4 and TRBJ2-7, with 8 bases matching TRBD1. The CDR3 is 14 residues long. Germline lookup yields CDR1 MRHNA and CDR2 SNTAGT. V was clipped by 0 bases and J by 5 bases; unmatched bases: 3.

This clonotype appeared many times. The gene calls are TRBV20-1 and TRBJ2-7; D may match TRBD1 or TRBD2 (6 bases each). Trimming took 2 bases from V and 3 from J, leaving 14 bases between them. The CDR3 consists of 14 residues. Germline V gene sequence: CDR1 DFQATT, CDR2 SNEGSKA (reference sequence). DNA for the CDR3: TGCAGTGCTAGAACCCCCGGGGGCGACTACGAGCAGTACTTC. The encoded protein is CSARTPGGDYEQYF.

In regard to this clonotype: One base away lies a much larger clone, so this may be a sequencing read error. J is TRBJ2-1 and V is TRBV29-1, with 7 bases fitting TRBD2. CDR3 size: 16 residues. The germline V gene has CDR1 SQVTM and CDR2 ANQGSEA. Here the CDR3 reads CSVVKAGISSYNGQFF. The CDR3 DNA reads as TGCAGCGTGGTAAAAGCGGGGATAAGCTCCTACAATGGGCAGTTCTTC.

A few counts support this clonotype. The chain uses TRBV6-2 or TRBV6-3 and TRBJ1-5; possibly TRBD1 for D (5 bases). Germline V gene sequence: CDR1 MNHEY, CDR2 SVGEGT. This CDR3 region has 13 residues. Trimming cost V 7 bases and J 3 bases, with 10 bases left between them. Written as DNA, the CDR3 is TGTGCCAGCACGGGGGAGACCAATCAGCCCCAGCATTTT. It yields the protein CASTGETNQPQHF.

On this clonotype itself: A much bigger clone sits one base away, suggesting this may be a read error. Since the CDR3 does not end with the conserved phenylalanine or tryptophan, this likely comes from a read error. The J gene is TRBJ2-3, the V gene TRBV20-1; 8 nucleotides align to TRBD2. Germline V gene sequence: CDR1 DFQATT, CDR2 SNEGSKA (reference sequence). The CDR3 extends over 15 amino acids. V dropped 5 bases and J dropped 4; count of bases not matched to a gene: 11. The CDR3 spells CSASSETSEADTQYL. CDR3 nucleotide sequence: TGCAGTGCTTCGTCCGAGACTAGCGAGGCAGATACGCAGTATCTT.

This clonotype was seen ten or more times. J is TRBJ2-5 and V is TRBV15, with 7 bases lining up with TRBD1. J gave up 5 bases and V 2 bases, and 5 bases lay outside the gene matches. CDR1 is LNHNV and CDR2 is YYDKDF in the germline V gene (reference sequence). The CDR3 is made up of 14 amino acids. The DNA of the CDR3 is TGTGCCACCAGCAGAAGCAGGGGGTCGGAGACCCAGTACTTC. It translates to CATSRSRGSETQYF.

This chain joins TRBV30 and TRBJ2-3, with D possibly TRBD2 on 6 matching bases. Germline CDR1 reads GTSNPN; CDR2 reads SVGIG (reference sequence). The CDR3 spans 13 residues. Deletions cut 5 bases from V and 3 bases from J, with 12 bases between. The CDR3 spells CAWLAEATDTQYF. The CDR3 coding sequence is TGTGCCTGGTTAGCGGAGGCGACAGATACGCAGTATTTT.

The chain is built from TRBV7-6 and TRBJ2-7; maybe TRBD2 (6 bases). Germline CDR1 is SGHVS and CDR2 is FNYEAQ. This CDR3 has 13 residues. Trimming shortened V by 4 bases and J by 6 bases, and 13 bases separated the two germline ends. The CDR3 loop is CASSYGGDGEQYF. The DNA for the CDR3 is TGTGCCAGCAGCTACGGAGGGGACGGCGAGCAGTACTTC.

The chain joins TRBV29-1 to TRBJ1-5; tentative D call: TRBD1 (6 bases). CDR3 length equals 13 residues. Trimming cost V 4 bases and J 3 bases, with 10 bases left between them. Germline V gene sequence: CDR1 SQVTM, CDR2 ANQGSEA. DNA of the CDR3: TGCAGCGTTGCAGGGGATTACAATCAGCCCCAGCATTTT. Protein product: CSVAGDYNQPQHF.

V usage is TRBV24-1 and J usage is TRBJ2-1, with TRBD2 identical over 11 bases. Germline V gene lookup returns CDR1 KGHDR and CDR2 SFDVKD. Trimming cost V 7 bases and J 7 bases; bases outside gene matches: 5. This CDR3 comprises 14 residues. The CDR3 loop is CATRGLAEGNEQFF. CDR3 sequence (DNA): TGTGCCACCAGGGGACTAGCGGAGGGGAATGAGCAGTTCTTC.

This clonotype was seen many times. CDR3 loop: CSATDTLNTEAFF. CDR3 nucleotides: TGCAGTGCTACAGACACCTTGAACACTGAAGCTTTCTTT. The chain is built from TRBV20-1 and TRBJ1-1; no clear D. Germline V gene lookup returns CDR1 DFQATT and CDR2 SNEGSKA (reference sequence). CDR3 length: 13 residues. Deletions cut 4 bases from V and 0 bases from J, with 9 bases between.

The table lists this clonotype with many counts. The genes are TRBV30 and TRBJ1-6, with D possibly TRBD1 on 6 matching bases. The CDR3 spans 14 residues. Germline V CDR1 and CDR2: GTSNPN, SVGIG (reference sequence). The germline V and J ends were trimmed by 3 bases and 9 bases, with 15 bases remaining between them. The CDR3 is CAWRRAGASSPLHF. In DNA form, the CDR3 reads TGTGCCTGGAGGCGGGCGGGGGCGAGTTCACCCCTCCACTTT.

There are many counts of this clonotype. This sequence joins TRBV14 and TRBJ2-5; TRBD1 matches 7 bases. Germline V gives CDR1 SGHDN, CDR2 FVKESK. With V trimmed by 1 base and J by 5 bases, 7 bases remained unmatched. This CDR3 spans 15 amino acids. CDR3 nucleotide sequence: TGTGCCAGCAGCCAAGTGAGCGGCAGGGGGGAGACCCAGTACTTC. This translates into CASSQVSGRGETQYF.

This clonotype turned up a few times. V and J are TRBV11-1 and TRBJ2-1, with 7 bases matching TRBD2. The CDR3 contains 15 residues. Germline trimming cut 8 bases from V and 9 bases from J; bases unmatched to any gene: 16. Germline assignment: CDR1 SGHAT and CDR2 FQDESV (reference sequence). DNA of the CDR3: TGTGCCAGCGAATCCCGTACACTAGCGTTGGGTGAGCAGTTCTTC. Encoded protein: CASESRTLALGEQFF.

This clonotype has only a few counts. This rearrangement joins TRBV20-1 to TRBJ2-7; D may be TRBD2 (6 bases). V lost 1 base and J 2 bases, leaving 15 bases between the germline ends. Germline loops: CDR1 DFQATT, CDR2 SNEGSKA (reference sequence). The CDR3 is 15 amino acids. The CDR3 here is CSARGVGGFPYEQYF. The CDR3 DNA sequence: TGCAGTGCTAGAGGGGTGGGGGGTTTCCCCTACGAGCAGTACTTC.

On this clonotype: Given a much more abundant clone one base away, this may be a read error. V is TRBV14 and J is TRBJ2-7; D is uncertain. The V end was cut by 5 bases, the J end by 2 bases, with 10 bases between. In germline, CDR1 is SGHDN, CDR2 FVKESK. The CDR3 spans 13 residues. DNA for the CDR3: TGTGCCAGCAGCTCACGGACGACCTACGAGCAGTACTTC. Its protein is CASSSRTTYEQYF.

Of note for this clonotype: The junction departs from germline at one end; a sequencing error may be responsible. J is TRBJ2-7 and V is TRBV4-1; 7 nucleotides agree with TRBD2. CDR1 MGHRA and CDR2 YSYEKL come from the germline V gene. This CDR3 is 15 amino acids long. CDR3 coding DNA: TGCGCCCGCAGCCACTCGAGGGAGGGCTCCTACGAGCAGTACTTC. This gives the protein CARSHSREGSYEQYF.

V usage is TRBV2 and J usage is TRBJ2-7; D call uncertain. The V end was cut by 2 bases, the J end by 10 bases, with 15 bases between. This CDR3 has 13 residues. Germline assignment: CDR1 SNHLY and CDR2 FYNNEI. CDR3 coding DNA: TGTGCCAGCAGTGAAAATCCCTGGAGATTTCAGTACTTC. Protein product: CASSENPWRFQYF.

This clonotype has a single count. The CDR3 DNA follows: TGTGCCACCAGTCATGTACTACATGGCTACACCTTC. Protein sequence: CATSHVLHGYTF. The chain links TRBV24-1 to TRBJ1-2; D not certain. This CDR3 region has 12 residues. Germline values: CDR1 KGHDR, CDR2 SFDVKD. The V end was cut by 6 bases, the J end by 6 bases, with 10 bases between.

This chain uses TRBV18 with TRBJ1-2, with unresolved D. Germline lookup yields CDR1 KGHSH and CDR2 LQKENI. Trimming took off 1 base at V and 1 base at J, with 10 bases between the two ends. The CDR3 covers 15 residues. The CDR3 spells CASSPRENNNYGYTF. The DNA of the CDR3 is TGTGCCAGCTCACCACGTGAAAACAATAACTATGGCTACACCTTC.